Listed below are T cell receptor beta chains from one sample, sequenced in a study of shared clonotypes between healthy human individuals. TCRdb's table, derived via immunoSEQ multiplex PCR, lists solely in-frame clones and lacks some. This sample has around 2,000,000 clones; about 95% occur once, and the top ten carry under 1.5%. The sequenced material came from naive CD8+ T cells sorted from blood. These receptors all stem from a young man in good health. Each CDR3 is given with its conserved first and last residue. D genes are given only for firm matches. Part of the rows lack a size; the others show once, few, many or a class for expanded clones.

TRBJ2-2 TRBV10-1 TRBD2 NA CASGTSRNTGELFF TGCGCGTCCGGGACTAGCCGGAACACCGGGGAGCTGTTTTTT
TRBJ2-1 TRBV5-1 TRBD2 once CASSFGLAGGPGDNEQFF TGCGCCAGCAGCTTCGGACTAGCGGGAGGGCCGGGGGACAATGAGCAGTTCTTC
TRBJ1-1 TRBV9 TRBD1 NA CASSATGAGDTEAFF TGTGCCAGCAGCGCCACAGGGGCAGGGGACACTGAAGCTTTCTTT
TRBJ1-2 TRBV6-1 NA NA CASSELGTADYGYTF TGTGCCAGCAGTGAACTGGGGACCGCCGACTATGGCTACACCTTC
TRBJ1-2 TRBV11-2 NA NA CASSLSPTVANYGYTF TGTGCCAGCAGCTTATCGCCGACGGTGGCTAACTATGGCTACACCTTC
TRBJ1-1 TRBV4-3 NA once CASSQELGLNTEAFF TGCGCCAGCAGCCAAGAATTGGGTCTGAACACTGAAGCTTTCTTT
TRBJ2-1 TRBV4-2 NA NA CASSQQDGYNEQFF TGTGCCAGCAGCCAACAGGACGGTTACAATGAGCAGTTCTTC
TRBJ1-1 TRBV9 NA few CASSVGHYTEAFF TGTGCCAGCAGCGTTGGACACTACACTGAAGCTTTCTTT
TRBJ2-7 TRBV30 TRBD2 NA CAWSATSGKYYEQYF TGTGCCTGGAGTGCTACCAGCGGGAAATACTACGAGCAGTACTTC
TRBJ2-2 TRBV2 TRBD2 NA CASSVLTSGPTRGGELFF TGTGCCAGCAGTGTATTGACTAGCGGACCAACTAGGGGCGGGGAGCTGTTTTTT
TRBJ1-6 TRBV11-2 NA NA CASSLDPGTPYNSPLHF TGTGCCAGCAGCTTAGACCCGGGGACCCCCTATAATTCACCCCTCCACTTT
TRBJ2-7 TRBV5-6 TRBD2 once CASSLGLAGTYEQYF TGTGCCAGCAGCCTTGGACTAGCGGGGACCTACGAGCAGTACTTC
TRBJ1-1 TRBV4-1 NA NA CASSQEAGMGTEAFF TGCGCCAGCAGCCAAGAGGCAGGGATGGGCACTGAAGCTTTCTTT
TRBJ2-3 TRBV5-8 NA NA CASSTGLLSSDTQYF TGTGCCAGCAGCACAGGACTACTATCTTCAGATACGCAGTATTTT
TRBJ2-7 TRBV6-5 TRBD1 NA CASSGWTGPHEQYF TGTGCCAGCAGCGGGTGGACAGGGCCCCACGAGCAGTACTTC
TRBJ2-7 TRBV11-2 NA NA CASSLEPGDYEQYF TGTGCCAGCAGCTTAGAGCCAGGGGACTACGAGCAGTACTTC
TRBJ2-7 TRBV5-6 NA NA CASSAGVGYEQYF TGTGCCAGCAGCGCCGGAGTTGGCTACGAGCAGTACTTC
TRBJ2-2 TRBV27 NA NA CASSPGQNTGELFF TGTGCCAGCTCTCCGGGACAAAACACCGGGGAGCTGTTTTTT
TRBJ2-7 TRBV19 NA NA CASTGQGLNEQYF TGTGCCAGTACCGGGCAGGGTCTCAACGAGCAGTACTTC
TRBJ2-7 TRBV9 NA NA CASSVGSGEGYEQYF TGTGCCAGCAGCGTAGGTTCCGGGGAAGGCTACGAGCAGTACTTC
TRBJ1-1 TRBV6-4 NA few CASSELDGSEAFF TGTGCCAGCAGCGAGCTTGACGGCTCTGAAGCTTTCTTT
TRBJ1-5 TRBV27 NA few CASSPYTGYNQPQHF TGTGCCAGCAGCCCCTATACAGGGTACAATCAGCCCCAGCATTTT
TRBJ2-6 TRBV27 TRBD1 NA CASSSQGARGANVLTF TGTGCCAGCAGTTCCCAGGGGGCTCGTGGGGCCAACGTCCTGACTTTC
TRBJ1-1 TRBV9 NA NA CASSVGGSEAFF TGTGCCAGCAGCGTCGGTGGGTCAGAGGCTTTCTTT
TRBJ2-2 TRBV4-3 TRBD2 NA CASSQDEGREEDTGELFF TGCGCCAGCAGCCAAGATGAGGGGCGGGAGGAGGACACCGGGGAGCTGTTTTTT
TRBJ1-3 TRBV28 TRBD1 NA CASRLEDRDGNTIYF TGTGCCAGCAGACTGGAGGACAGGGATGGAAACACCATATATTTT
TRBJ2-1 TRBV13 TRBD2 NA CASSMTSGFYNEQFF TGTGCCAGCAGTATGACTAGCGGATTCTACAATGAGCAGTTCTTC
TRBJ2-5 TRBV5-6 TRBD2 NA CASSLVRLAGSETQYF TGTGCCAGCAGCTTGGTTAGATTAGCGGGGTCTGAGACCCAGTACTTC
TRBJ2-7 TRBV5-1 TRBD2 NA CASSGPGRGDGSYEQYF TGCGCCAGCAGCGGACCAGGGAGGGGCGATGGCTCCTACGAGCAGTACTTC
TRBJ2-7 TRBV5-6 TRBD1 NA CASSLTGVYEQYF TGTGCCAGCAGCTTGACAGGGGTCTACGAGCAGTACTTC
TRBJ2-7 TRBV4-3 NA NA CASSPDSYEQYF TGCGCCAGCAGCCCTGATTCCTACGAGCAGTACTTC
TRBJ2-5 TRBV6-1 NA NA CASSEVRSPQETQYF TGTGCCAGCAGTGAAGTACGGTCTCCGCAAGAGACCCAGTACTTC
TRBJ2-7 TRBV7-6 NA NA CASSLAETDYEQYF TGTGCCAGCAGCTTAGCCGAGACGGACTACGAGCAGTACTTC
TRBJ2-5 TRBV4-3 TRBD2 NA CASSQSSGAQETQYF TGCGCCAGCAGCCAGTCTAGCGGAGCGCAAGAGACCCAGTACTTC
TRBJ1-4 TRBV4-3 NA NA CASSQADATNEKLFF TGCGCCAGCAGCCAAGCAGATGCAACTAATGAAAAACTGTTTTTT
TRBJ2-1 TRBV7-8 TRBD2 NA CASSVGLADPVNEQFF TGTGCCAGCAGCGTGGGACTAGCGGACCCTGTAAATGAGCAGTTCTTC
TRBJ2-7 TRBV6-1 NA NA CASSENGGQEFF TGTGCCAGCAGTGAAAATGGCGGGCAGGAATTTTTC